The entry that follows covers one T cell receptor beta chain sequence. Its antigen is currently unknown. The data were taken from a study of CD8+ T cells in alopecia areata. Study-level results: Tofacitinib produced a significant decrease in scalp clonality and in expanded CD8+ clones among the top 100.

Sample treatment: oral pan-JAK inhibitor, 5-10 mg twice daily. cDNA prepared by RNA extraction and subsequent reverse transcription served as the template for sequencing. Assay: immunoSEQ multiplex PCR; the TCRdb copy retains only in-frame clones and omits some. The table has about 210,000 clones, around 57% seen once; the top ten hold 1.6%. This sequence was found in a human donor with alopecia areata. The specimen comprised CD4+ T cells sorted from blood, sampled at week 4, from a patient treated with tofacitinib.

This chain's CDR3 is CASSQLRTASTDTQYF. In nucleotides, the CDR3 is TGTGCCAGCAGCCAACTCAGGACAGCTAGCACAGATACGCAGTATTTT. The rearrangement joins TRBV14 to TRBJ2-3; TRBD1 might be the D (6 bases). CDR1 is SGHDN, CDR2 FVKESK, per germline. V dropped 2 bases and J dropped 0 bases, with 12 bases sitting between them. The CDR3 contains 16 residues.